This T cell receptor beta chain was recovered during a study of T cells in localized non-small cell lung cancer. Study outcomes and limitations: Paired adjacent lung recovered a median roughly 56 of the top 100 tumor clones. Uninvolved adjacent lung showed higher T cell clonality than tumor. Owing to sequencing of a solitary tumor region, heterogeneity cannot be discounted.

A note on this clone: Antigen unknown.

Generated by immunoSEQ multiplex PCR, the TCRdb table keeps only in-frame clones and is missing some. Of approximately 140,000 clones listed, more than 80% are singletons. The V and J ends lost 6 bases and 1 base, in that order; junction bases with no gene match: 8. Germline lookup yields CDR1 KGHSH and CDR2 LQKENI. This CDR3 has 15 amino acids. The starting material was peripheral blood, obtained before any cancer treatment. This TCR came from a female donor older than 55 with stage I lung adenocarcinoma. This chain joins TRBV18 and TRBJ2-5; 7 nucleotides match TRBD1. The CDR3 DNA reads TGTGCCAGCTCGCGCGACAGGGATGCCCAAGAGACCCAGTACTTC. Translating gives CASSRDRDAQETQYF.